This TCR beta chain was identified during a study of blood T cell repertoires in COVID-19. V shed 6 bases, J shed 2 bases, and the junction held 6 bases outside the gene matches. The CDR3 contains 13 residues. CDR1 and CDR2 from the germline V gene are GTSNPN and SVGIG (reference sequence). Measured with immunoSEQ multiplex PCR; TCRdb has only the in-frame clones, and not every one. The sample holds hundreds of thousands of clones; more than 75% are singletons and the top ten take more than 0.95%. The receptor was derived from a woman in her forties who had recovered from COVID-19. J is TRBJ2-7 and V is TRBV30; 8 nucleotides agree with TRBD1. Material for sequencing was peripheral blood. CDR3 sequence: CACRDRRPYEQYF. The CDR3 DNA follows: TGTGCCTGCCGGGACAGGCGCCCCTACGAGCAGTACTTC.